This TCR beta chain was observed in a study of a mutant IDH1 vaccine in newly diagnosed glioma. Specified time point: week 5, during vaccination. The investigators gave 300 ug of mutant IDH1 20-mer peptide in each vaccine dose, together with topical imiquimod. The table came from immunoSEQ multiplex PCR; TCRdb's copy has only in-frame clones and leaves some out. Found here are 70,000 to 90,000 clones, around 90% of them singletons; the top ten hold more than 0.5%. Worth noting for this clone: Its antigen is not known.

Germline CDR1 and CDR2: LGHNA and YNFKEQ. With 3 bases removed from V and 4 bases from J, the gap between germline ends came to 9 bases. This CDR3 region has 14 residues. The chain has TRBV4-2 and TRBJ1-4; no clear D gene. The TCR comes from a woman in her forties or fifties with glioma. The sequencing used PBMCs, collected from a glioma patient whose treatment included an IDH1 peptide vaccine. The CDR3 sequence: CASSQRALNEKLFF. The CDR3 region has the DNA TGTGCCAGCAGCCAGAGGGCCCTTAATGAAAAACTGTTTTTT.